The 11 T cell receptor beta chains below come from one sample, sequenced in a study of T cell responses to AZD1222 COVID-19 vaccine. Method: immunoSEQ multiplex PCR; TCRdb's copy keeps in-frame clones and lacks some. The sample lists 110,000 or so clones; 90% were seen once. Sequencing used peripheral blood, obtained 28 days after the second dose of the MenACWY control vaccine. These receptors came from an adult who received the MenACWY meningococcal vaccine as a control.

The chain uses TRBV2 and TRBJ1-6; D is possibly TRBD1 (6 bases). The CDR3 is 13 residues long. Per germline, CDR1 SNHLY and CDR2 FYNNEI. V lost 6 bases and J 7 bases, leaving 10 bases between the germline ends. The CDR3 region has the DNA TGTGCCAGCAGGGGGGCAGGGAATTCACCCCTCCACTTT. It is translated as CASRGAGNSPLHF.

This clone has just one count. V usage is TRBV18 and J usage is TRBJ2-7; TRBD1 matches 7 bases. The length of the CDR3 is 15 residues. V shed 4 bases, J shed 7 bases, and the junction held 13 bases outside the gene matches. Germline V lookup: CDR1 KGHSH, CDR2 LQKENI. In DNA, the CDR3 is TGTGCCAGCTCACTAACAGGGGTACAGGCTCTAGAGCAGTACTTC. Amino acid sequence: CASSLTGVQALEQYF.

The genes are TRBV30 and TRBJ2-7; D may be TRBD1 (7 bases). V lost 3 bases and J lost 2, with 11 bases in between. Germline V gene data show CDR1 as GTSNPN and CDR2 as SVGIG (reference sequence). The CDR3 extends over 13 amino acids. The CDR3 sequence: CAWSRGTAYEQYF. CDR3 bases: TGTGCCTGGAGCCGGGGGACAGCCTACGAGCAGTACTTC.

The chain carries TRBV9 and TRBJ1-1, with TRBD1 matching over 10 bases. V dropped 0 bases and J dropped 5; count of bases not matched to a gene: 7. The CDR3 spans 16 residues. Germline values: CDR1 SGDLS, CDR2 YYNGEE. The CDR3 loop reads CASSVVGTGALTEAFF. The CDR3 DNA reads TGTGCCAGCAGCGTAGTCGGGACAGGGGCCCTGACTGAAGCTTTCTTT. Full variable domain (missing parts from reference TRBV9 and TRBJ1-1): DSGVTQTPKHLITATGQRVTLRCSPRSGDLSVYWYQQSLDQGLQFLIQYYNGEERAKGNILERFSAQQFPDLHSELNLSSLELGDSALYFCASSVVGTGALTEAFFGQGTRLTVV.

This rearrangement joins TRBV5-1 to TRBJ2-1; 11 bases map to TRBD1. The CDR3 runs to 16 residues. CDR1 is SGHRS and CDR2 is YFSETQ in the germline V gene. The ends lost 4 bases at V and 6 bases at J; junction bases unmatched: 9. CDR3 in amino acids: CASSLVGTGGGNEQFF. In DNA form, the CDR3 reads TGCGCCAGCAGCCTGGTCGGGACAGGGGGAGGCAATGAGCAGTTCTTC.

CDR3 residues: CASSLGPGTGYEQYV. DNA for the CDR3: TGTGCCAGCAGTTTAGGACCCGGGACAGGATACGAGCAGTACGTC. The chain has TRBV28 and TRBJ2-7; 8 nucleotides line up with TRBD1. V lost 2 bases, J lost 4 bases, and 7 bases stayed unmatched. Germline lookup yields CDR1 MDHEN and CDR2 SYDVKM. This CDR3 is 15 amino acids long.

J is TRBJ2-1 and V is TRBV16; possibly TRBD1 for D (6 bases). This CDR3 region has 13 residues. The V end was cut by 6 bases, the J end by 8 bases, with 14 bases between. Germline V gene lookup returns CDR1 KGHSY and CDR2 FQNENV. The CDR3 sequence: CASRQGSLDEQFF. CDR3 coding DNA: TGTGCCAGCAGACAGGGTAGTTTGGATGAGCAGTTCTTC.

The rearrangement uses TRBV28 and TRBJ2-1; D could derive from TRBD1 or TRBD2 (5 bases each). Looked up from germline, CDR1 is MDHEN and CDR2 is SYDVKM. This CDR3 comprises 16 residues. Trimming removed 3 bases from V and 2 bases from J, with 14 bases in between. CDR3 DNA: TGTGCCAGCAGTTTCAGGTGGGGGTCAACCTACAATGAGCAGTTCTTC. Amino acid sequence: CASSFRWGSTYNEQFF.

CDR3 in DNA: TGTGCCAGCACCGTCGGGACCAACATTCAGTACTTC. Amino acids: CASTVGTNIQYF. The gene calls are TRBV2 and TRBJ2-4; D could derive from TRBD1 or TRBD2 (5 bases each). The CDR3 runs to 12 residues. The germline CDR1 and CDR2 sequences are SNHLY and FYNNEI. The V end lost 7 bases, the J end lost 7 bases, and 11 bases lay between the germline ends.

The CDR3 DNA reads TGTGCCACAAGTTCCCAGGAAACCTACGAGCAGTACGTC. Its translation is CATSSQETYEQYV. The chain has TRBV10-3 and TRBJ2-7; D not resolved. CDR1 is ENHRY and CDR2 is SYGVKD in the germline V gene. CDR3 length equals 13 residues. Between the trimmed V and J ends, which lost 10 bases and 2 bases, there was a span of 15 bases.

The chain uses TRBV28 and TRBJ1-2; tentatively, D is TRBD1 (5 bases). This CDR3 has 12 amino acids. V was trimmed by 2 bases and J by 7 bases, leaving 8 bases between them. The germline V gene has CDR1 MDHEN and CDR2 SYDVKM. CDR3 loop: CASSLRGTGYTF. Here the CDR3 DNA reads TGTGCCAGCAGTTTAAGGGGTACTGGCTACACCTTC.